A selection of T cell receptor beta chains follows, all from one sample in a study of blood T cells in healthy people across ages. TCRdb reanalysed the 5' RACE reads using MiXCR and keeps one entry per CDR3 protein. The table lists approximately 900,000 distinct CDR3 sequences, around 46% of them singletons, with 13% in the top ten. Sequencing was done on a sample of blood. Every receptor here comes from a man aged 25 to 45 in good health. CDR3s include the opening cysteine and the closing phenylalanine or tryptophan. The D gene is left open where the match is weak. For some rows the clone size is stated as once, few or many, or as a class when expanded; others skip it.

j_gene,d_gene,abundance,v_gene,CDR3aa,CDR3nt
TRBJ1-1,.,.,TRBV9,CASSAWTRAFF,TGTGCCAGCAGCGCGTGGACGCGAGCTTTCTTT
TRBJ2-3,.,.,TRBV7-9,CASSLVVVSDTQYF,TGTGCCAGCAGCTTAGTGGTAGTATCAGATACGCAGTATTTT
TRBJ2-7,.,few,TRBV2,CASTWTRTNWQYF,TGTGCCAGCACCTGGACGCGGACAAATTGGCAGTACTTC
TRBJ1-5,.,many,TRBV3-1,CASSQGGGGQPQHF,TGTGCCAGCAGCCAAGGGGGTGGTGGTCAGCCCCAGCATTTT
TRBJ2-1,.,.,TRBV4-2,CASSQHRVGSYNEQFF,TGTGCCAGCAGCCAGCACAGGGTGGGGTCCTACAATGAGCAGTTCTTC
TRBJ2-3,.,.,TRBV4-1,CASSQDVYAPDTQYF,TGCGCCAGCAGCCAAGACGTGTACGCTCCAGATACGCAGTATTTT
TRBJ1-1,.,.,TRBV11-3,CASSLYSNTEAFF,TGTGCCAGCAGCTTGTACAGCAACACTGAAGCTTTCTTT
TRBJ1-2,.,.,TRBV18,CASSPGRAGANYGYTF,TGTGCCAGCTCACCGGGCAGGGCAGGGGCCAACTATGGCTACACCTTC
TRBJ2-3,.,few,TRBV6-5,CASSYAETDTQYF,TGTGCCAGCAGTTACGCAGAAACAGATACGCAGTATTTT
TRBJ1-2,TRBD1,few,TRBV10-3,CAISDRGQGGYTF,TGTGCCATCAGTGACAGGGGGCAGGGTGGCTACACCTTC
TRBJ2-1,.,.,TRBV5-6,CASSLGKLGENEQFF,TGTGCCAGCAGCTTGGGTAAACTAGGGGAGAATGAGCAGTTCTTC
TRBJ2-3,TRBD2,.,TRBV6-4,CASSEKTSGTDTQYF,TGTGCCAGCAGTGAGAAGACTAGCGGCACAGATACGCAGTATTTT
TRBJ2-3,.,.,TRBV21-1,CASTRQGWGTDTQYF,TGTGCCAGCACAAGACAGGGGTGGGGCACAGATACGCAGTATTTT
TRBJ2-7,.,.,TRBV6-5,CASRPTGNLEQYF,TGTGCCAGCAGACCAACAGGGAACCTCGAGCAGTACTTC
TRBJ2-3,.,.,TRBV6-1,CATLLGGASTDTQYF,TGTGCCACCCTCCTTGGGGGGGCTAGCACAGATACGCAGTATTTT
TRBJ1-2,TRBD1,few,TRBV7-2,CASSPDRMDYGYTF,TGTGCCAGCAGCCCGGACAGGATGGACTATGGCTACACCTTC
TRBJ2-1,TRBD2,few,TRBV4-2,CASSGSGGVYNEQFF,TGTGCCAGCAGCGGTAGCGGGGGGGTCTACAATGAGCAGTTCTTC
TRBJ1-4,.,few,TRBV30,CEGEKLFF,TGCGAGGGAGAAAAACTGTTTTTT
TRBJ2-3,.,.,TRBV5-1,CASRRDRAGTTDTQYF,TGCGCCAGCAGGAGGGACCGGGCAGGGACCACAGATACGCAGTATTTT
TRBJ1-2,TRBD1,.,TRBV9,CASSQGGTSYGYTF,TGTGCCAGCAGCCAGGGGGGTACCTCCTATGGCTACACCTTC
TRBJ1-1,.,once,TRBV7-8,CASSLLRTVTEAFF,TGTGCCAGCAGCCTACTACGGACAGTAACTGAAGCTTTCTTT
TRBJ1-5,.,.,TRBV20-1,CSATGKKDYEPQHF,TGCAGTGCAACCGGGAAAAAAGATTACGAGCCCCAGCATTTT
TRBJ1-1,.,.,TRBV7-9,CASSLVGGDPEAFF,TGTGCCAGCAGCTTAGTTGGGGGGGACCCTGAAGCTTTCTTT
TRBJ1-2,TRBD1,few,TRBV5-5,CASSEGTGGNGYTF,TGTGCCAGCAGCGAAGGGACAGGGGGAAATGGCTACACCTTC
TRBJ1-1,.,few,TRBV14,CASSQRNPEAFF,TGTGCCAGCAGCCAGCGTAATCCTGAAGCTTTCTTT